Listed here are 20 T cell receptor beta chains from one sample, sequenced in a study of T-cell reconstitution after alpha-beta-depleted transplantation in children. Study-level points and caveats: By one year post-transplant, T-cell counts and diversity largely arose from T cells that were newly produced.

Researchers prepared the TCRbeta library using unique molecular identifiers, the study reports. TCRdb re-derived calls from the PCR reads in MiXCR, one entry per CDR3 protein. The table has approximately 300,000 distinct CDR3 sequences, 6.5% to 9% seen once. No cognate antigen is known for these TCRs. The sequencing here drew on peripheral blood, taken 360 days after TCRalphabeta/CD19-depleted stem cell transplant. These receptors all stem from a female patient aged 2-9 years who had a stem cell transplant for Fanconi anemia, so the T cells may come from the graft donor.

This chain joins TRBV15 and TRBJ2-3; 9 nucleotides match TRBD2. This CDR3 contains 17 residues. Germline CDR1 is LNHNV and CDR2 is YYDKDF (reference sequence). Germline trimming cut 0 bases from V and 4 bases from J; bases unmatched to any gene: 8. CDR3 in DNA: TGTGCCACCAGCAGAGACGACATAGCGGGGGCCTCAGATACGCAGTATTTT. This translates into CATSRDDIAGASDTQYF.

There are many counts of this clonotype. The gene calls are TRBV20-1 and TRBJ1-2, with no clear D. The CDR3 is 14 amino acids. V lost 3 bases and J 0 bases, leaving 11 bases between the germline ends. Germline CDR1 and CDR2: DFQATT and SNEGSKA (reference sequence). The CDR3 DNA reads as TGCAGTGCTAGCGTTCTATTAGCTAACTATGGCTACACCTTC. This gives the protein CSASVLLANYGYTF.

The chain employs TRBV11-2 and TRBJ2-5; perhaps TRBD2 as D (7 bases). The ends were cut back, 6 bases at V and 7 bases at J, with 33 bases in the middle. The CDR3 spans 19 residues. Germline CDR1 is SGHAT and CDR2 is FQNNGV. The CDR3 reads CASRQYWGAPGGQGGTQYF. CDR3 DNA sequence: TGTGCCAGCAGACAATATTGGGGGGCGCCGGGGGGCCAAGGCGGGACCCAGTACTTC.

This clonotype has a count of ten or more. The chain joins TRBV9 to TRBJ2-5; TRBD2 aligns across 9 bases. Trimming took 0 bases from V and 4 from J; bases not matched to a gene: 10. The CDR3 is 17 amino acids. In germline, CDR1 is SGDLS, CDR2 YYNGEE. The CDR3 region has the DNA TGTGCCAGCAGCGTAGACCTAGCGGGGACCGTGAGAGAGACCCAGTACTTC. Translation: CASSVDLAGTVRETQYF.

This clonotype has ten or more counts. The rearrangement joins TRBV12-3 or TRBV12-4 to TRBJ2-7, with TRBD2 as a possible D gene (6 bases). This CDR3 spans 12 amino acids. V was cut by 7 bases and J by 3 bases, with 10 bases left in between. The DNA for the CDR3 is TGTGCCAGCACCCCCGGGAGCTACGAGCAGTACTTC. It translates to CASTPGSYEQYF.

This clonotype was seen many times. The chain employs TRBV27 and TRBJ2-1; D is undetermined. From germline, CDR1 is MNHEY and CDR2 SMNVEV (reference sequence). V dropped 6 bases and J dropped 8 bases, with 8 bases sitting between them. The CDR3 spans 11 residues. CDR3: CASSYGHEQFF. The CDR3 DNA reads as TGTGCCAGCAGCTATGGGCATGAGCAGTTCTTC.

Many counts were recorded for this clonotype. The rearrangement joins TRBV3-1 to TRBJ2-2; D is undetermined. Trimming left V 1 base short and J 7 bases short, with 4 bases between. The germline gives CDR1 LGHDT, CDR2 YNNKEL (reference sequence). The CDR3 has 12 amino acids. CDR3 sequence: CASSQVNGELFF. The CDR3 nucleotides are TGTGCCAGCAGCCAAGTGAACGGGGAGCTGTTTTTT.

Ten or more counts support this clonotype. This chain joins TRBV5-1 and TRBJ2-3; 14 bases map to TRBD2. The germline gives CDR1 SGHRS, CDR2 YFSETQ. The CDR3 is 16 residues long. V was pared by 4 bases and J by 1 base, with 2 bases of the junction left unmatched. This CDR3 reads CASSQGLAGGTDTQYF. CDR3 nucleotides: TGCGCCAGCAGCCAGGGACTAGCGGGAGGCACAGATACGCAGTATTTT.

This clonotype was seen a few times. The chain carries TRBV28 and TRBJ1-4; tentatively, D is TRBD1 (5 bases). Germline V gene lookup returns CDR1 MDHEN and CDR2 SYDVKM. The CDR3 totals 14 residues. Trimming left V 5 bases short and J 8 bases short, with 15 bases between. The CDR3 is CASSIPGTGEKLFF. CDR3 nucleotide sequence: TGTGCCAGCAGTATACCAGGGACGGGGGAAAAACTGTTTTTT.

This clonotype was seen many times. This CDR3 reads CASSQDRDRGGYGYTF. For the CDR3, the DNA is TGTGCCAGCAGCCAAGACCGGGACAGGGGGGGCTATGGCTACACCTTC. V usage is TRBV4-2 and J usage is TRBJ1-2, with 11 positions matching TRBD1. The CDR3 has 16 amino acids. CDR1 LGHNA and CDR2 YNFKEQ come from the germline V gene. After removal of 0 bases from V and 4 bases from J, the junction contained 4 bases not matched to a gene.

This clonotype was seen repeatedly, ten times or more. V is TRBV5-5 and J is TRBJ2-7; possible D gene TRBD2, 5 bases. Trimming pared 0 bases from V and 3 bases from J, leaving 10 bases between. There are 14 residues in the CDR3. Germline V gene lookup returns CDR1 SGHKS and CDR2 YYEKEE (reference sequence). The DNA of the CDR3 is TGTGCCAGCAGCTTGGAAGGAGGATTCTACGAGCAGTACTTC. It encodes CASSLEGGFYEQYF.

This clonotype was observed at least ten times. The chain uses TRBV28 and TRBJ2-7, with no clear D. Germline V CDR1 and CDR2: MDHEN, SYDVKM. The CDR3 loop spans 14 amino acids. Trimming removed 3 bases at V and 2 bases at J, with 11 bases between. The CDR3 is CASSFVGPTYEQYF. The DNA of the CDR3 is TGTGCCAGCAGTTTTGTCGGGCCTACCTACGAGCAGTACTTC.

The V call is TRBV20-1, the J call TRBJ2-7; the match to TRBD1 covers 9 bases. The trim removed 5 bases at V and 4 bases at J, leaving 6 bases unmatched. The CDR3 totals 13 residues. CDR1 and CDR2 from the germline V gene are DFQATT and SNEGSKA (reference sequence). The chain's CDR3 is CSACPGQGYEQYF. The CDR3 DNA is TGCAGTGCTTGCCCGGGACAGGGATACGAGCAGTACTTC.

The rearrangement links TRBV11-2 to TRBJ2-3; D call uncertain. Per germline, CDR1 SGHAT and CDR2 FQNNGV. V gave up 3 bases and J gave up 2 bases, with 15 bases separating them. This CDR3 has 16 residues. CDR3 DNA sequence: TGTGCCAGCAGCTTTTTGCCTACAGTCCCCACAGATACGCAGTATTTT. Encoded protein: CASSFLPTVPTDTQYF.

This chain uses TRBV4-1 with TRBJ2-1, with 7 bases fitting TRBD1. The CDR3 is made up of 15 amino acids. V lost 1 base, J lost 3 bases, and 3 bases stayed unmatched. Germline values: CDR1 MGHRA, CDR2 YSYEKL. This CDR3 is CASSQVGGLYNEQFF. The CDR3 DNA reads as TGCGCCAGCAGCCAAGTAGGGGGCCTCTACAATGAGCAGTTCTTC.

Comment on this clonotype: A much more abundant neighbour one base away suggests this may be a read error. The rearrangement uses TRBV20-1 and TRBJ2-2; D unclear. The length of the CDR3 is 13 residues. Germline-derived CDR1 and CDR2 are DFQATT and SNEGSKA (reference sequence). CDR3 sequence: CGARPTNTGELFF. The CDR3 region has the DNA TGCGGTGCCCGGCCAACGAACACCGGGGAGCTGTTTTTT.

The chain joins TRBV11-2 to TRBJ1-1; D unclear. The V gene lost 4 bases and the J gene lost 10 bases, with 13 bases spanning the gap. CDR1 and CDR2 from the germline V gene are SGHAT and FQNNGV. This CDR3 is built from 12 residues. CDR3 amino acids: CASSSSTVGAFF. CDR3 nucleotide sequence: TGTGCCAGCAGCTCGTCTACGGTTGGAGCTTTCTTT.

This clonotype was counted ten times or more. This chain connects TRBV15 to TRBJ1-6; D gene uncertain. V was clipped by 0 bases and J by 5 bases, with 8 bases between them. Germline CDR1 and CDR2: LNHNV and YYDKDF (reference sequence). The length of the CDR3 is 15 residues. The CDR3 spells CATSRDASNNSPLHF. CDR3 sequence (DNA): TGTGCCACCAGCAGAGATGCCAGTAATAATTCACCCCTCCACTTT.

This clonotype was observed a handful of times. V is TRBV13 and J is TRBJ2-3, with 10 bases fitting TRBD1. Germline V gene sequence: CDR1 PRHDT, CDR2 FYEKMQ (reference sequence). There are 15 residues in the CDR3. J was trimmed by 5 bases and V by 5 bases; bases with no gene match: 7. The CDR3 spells CASSPGTGVGDTQYF. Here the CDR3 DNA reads TGTGCCAGCAGCCCCGGGACAGGGGTTGGAGATACGCAGTATTTT. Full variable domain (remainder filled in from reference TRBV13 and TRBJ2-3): AAGVIQSPRHLIKEKRETATLKCYPIPRHDTVYWYQQGPGQDPQFLISFYEKMQSDKGSIPDRFSAQQFSDYHSELNMSSLELGDSALYFCASSPGTGVGDTQYFGPGTRLTVL.

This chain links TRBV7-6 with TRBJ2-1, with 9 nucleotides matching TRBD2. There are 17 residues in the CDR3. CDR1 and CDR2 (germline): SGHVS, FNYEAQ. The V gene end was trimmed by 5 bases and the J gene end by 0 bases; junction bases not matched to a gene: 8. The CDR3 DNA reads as TGTGCCAGCAGCCTACGAAGCGGGGGGAGCTCCTACAATGAGCAGTTCTTC. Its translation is CASSLRSGGSSYNEQFF.